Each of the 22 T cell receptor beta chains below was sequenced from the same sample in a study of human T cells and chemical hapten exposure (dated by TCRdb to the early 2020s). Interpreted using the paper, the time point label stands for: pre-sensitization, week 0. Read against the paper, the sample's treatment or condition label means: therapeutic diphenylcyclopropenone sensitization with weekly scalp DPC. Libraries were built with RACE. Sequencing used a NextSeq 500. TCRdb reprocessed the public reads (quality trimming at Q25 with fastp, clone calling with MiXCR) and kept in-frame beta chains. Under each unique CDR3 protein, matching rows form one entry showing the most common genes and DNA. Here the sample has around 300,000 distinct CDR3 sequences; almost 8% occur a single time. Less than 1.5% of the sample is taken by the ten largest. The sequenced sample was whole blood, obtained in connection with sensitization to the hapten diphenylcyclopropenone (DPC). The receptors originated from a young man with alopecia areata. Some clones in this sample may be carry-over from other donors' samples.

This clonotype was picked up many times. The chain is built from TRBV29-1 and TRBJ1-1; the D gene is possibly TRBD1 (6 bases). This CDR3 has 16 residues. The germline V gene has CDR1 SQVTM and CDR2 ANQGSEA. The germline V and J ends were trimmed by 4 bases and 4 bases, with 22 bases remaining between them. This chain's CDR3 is CSVVAPGHHSGTEAFF. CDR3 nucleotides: TGCAGCGTTGTAGCCCCGGGACACCATTCGGGCACTGAAGCTTTCTTT.

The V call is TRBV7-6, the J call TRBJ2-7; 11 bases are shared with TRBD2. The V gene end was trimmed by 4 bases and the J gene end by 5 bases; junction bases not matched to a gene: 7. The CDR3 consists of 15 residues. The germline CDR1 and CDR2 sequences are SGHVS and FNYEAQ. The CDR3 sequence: CASSSLAGGTNEQYF. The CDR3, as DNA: TGTGCCAGCAGCTCTCTAGCGGGGGGTACTAACGAGCAGTACTTC.

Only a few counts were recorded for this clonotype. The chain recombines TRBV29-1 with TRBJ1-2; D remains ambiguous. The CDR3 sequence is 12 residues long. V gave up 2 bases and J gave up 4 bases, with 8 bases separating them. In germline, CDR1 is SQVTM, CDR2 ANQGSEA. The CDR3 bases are TGCAGCGTTGAATTCGGAATCTATGGCTACACCTTC. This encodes CSVEFGIYGYTF.

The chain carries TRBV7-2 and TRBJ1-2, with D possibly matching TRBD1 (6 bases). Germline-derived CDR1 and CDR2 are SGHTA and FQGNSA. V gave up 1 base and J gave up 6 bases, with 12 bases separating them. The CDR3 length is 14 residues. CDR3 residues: CASSLGGRIDGYTF. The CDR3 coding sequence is TGTGCCAGCAGCTTAGGGGGGCGCATCGATGGCTACACCTTC.

DNA of the CDR3: TGTGCCAGCAGTTTATTAGGAGGGGAGAGTGAAAAACTGTTTTTT. As protein: CASSLLGGESEKLFF. The rearrangement links TRBV27 to TRBJ1-4; maybe TRBD1 (5 bases). V shed 1 base and J shed 7 bases, with 13 bases lying between them. This CDR3 is built from 15 residues. Per germline, CDR1 MNHEY and CDR2 SMNVEV (reference sequence).

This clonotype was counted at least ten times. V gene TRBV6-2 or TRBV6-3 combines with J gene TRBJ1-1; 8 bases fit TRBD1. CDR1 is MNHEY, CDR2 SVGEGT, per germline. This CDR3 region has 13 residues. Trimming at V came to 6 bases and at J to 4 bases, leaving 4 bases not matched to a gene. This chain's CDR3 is CASRPGGFTEAFF. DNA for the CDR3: TGTGCCAGCAGACCAGGGGGCTTCACTGAAGCTTTCTTT.

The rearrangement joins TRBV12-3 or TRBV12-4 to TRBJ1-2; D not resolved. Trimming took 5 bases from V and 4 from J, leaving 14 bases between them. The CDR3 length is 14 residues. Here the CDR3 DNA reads TGTGCCAGCAGTAGCCCGAATCTACCCTATGGCTACACCTTC. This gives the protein CASSSPNLPYGYTF.

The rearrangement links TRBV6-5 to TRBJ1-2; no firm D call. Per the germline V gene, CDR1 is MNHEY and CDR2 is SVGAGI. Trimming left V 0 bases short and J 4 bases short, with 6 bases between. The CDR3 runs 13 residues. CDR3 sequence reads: CASSYSAAYGYTF. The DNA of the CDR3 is TGTGCCAGCAGTTACTCGGCTGCCTATGGCTACACCTTC.

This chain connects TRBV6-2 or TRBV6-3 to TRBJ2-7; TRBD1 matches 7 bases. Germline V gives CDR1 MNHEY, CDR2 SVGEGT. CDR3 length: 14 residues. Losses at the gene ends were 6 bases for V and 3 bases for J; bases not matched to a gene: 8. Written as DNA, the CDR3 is TGTGCCAGCAGACGACAGGGTACCCTCTACGAGCAGTACTTC. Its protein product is CASRRQGTLYEQYF.

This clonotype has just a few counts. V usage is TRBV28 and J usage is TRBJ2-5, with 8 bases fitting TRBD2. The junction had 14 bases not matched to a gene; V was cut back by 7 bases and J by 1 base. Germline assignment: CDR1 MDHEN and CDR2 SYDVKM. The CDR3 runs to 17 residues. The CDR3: CASTHRAGALSQETQYF. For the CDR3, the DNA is TGTGCCAGCACCCACCGAGCGGGGGCCCTCAGCCAAGAGACCCAGTACTTC.

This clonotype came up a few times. CDR3 coding DNA: TGCGCCAGCAGCCAAGATTTACAAACAAGACCTAATGAAAAACTGTTTTTT. This encodes CASSQDLQTRPNEKLFF. The chain carries TRBV4-3 and TRBJ1-4; D call uncertain. Germline CDR1 reads LGHNA; CDR2 reads YSLEER. V was pared by 0 bases and J by 3 bases, with 14 bases between. The CDR3 has 17 residues.

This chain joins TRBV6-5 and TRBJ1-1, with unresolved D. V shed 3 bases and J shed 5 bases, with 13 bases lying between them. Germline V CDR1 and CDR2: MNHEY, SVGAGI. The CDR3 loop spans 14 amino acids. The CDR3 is CASSYKGRETEAFF. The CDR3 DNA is TGTGCCAGCAGTTATAAGGGCCGAGAGACTGAAGCTTTCTTT.

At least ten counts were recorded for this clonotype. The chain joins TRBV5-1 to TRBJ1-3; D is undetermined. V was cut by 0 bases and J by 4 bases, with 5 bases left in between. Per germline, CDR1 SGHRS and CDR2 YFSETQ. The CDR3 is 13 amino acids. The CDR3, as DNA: TGCGCCAGCAGCTTGGGGCTCGGAAACACCATATATTTT. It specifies CASSLGLGNTIYF.

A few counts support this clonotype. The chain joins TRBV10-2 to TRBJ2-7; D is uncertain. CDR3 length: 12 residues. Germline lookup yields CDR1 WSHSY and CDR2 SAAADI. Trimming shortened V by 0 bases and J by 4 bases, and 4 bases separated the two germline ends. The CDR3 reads CASSESWYEQYF. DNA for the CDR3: TGCGCCAGCAGTGAGTCGTGGTACGAGCAGTACTTC.

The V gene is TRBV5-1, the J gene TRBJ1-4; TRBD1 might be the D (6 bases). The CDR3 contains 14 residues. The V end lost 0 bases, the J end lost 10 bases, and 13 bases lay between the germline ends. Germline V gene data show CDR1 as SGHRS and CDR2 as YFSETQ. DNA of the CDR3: TGCGCCAGCAGCTTGGACGCAGGGGACGGAAAACTGTTTTTT. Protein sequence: CASSLDAGDGKLFF.

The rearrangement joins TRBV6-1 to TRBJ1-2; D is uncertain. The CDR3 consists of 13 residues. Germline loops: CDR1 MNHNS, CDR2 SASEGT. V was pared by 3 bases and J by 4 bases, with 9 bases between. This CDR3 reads CASSEQDPYGYTF. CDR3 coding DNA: TGTGCCAGCAGTGAGCAGGATCCCTATGGCTACACCTTC.

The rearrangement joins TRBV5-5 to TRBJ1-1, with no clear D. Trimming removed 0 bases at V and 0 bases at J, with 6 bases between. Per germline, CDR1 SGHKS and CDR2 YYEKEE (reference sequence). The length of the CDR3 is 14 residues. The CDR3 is CASSLAVLNTEAFF. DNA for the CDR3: TGTGCCAGCAGCTTGGCGGTACTGAACACTGAAGCTTTCTTT. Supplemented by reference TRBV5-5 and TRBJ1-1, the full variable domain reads DAGVTQSPTHLIKTRGQQVTLRCSPISGHKSVSWYQQVLGQGPQFIFQYYEKEERGRGNFPDRFSARQFPNYSSELNVNALLLGDSALYLCASSLAVLNTEAFFGQGTRLTVV.

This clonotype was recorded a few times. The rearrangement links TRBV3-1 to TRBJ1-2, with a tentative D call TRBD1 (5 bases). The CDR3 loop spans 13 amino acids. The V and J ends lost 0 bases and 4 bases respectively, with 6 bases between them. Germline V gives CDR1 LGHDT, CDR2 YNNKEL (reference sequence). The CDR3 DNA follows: TGTGCCAGCAGCCAAGACGACAGCTATGGCTACACCTTC. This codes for CASSQDDSYGYTF.

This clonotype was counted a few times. The CDR3 protein is CASSLGGGNEQYV. Here the CDR3 DNA reads TGCGCCAGCAGCTTGGGGGGCGGCAACGAGCAGTACGTC. The chain uses TRBV5-1 and TRBJ2-7, with a weak D call TRBD1 (5 bases). Trimming removed 0 bases from V and 5 bases from J, with 9 bases in between. Per the germline V gene, CDR1 is SGHRS and CDR2 is YFSETQ. The CDR3 runs 13 residues.

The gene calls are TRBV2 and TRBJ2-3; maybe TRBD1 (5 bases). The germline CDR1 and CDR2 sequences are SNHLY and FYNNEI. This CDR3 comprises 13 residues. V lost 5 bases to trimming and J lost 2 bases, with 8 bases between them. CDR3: CASSTGITDTQYF. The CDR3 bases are TGTGCCAGCAGTACAGGAATCACAGATACGCAGTATTTT.

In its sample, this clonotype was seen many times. The CDR3, as DNA: TGTGCCAGCAGCTCCAGGGACAGGGGATCAAACACTGAAGCTTTCTTT. This gives the protein CASSSRDRGSNTEAFF. This chain links TRBV7-2 with TRBJ1-1; 10 bases map to TRBD1. The J segment lost 2 bases and the V segment lost 4 bases, leaving 7 bases of the junction unmatched. This CDR3 has 16 residues. From germline, CDR1 is SGHTA and CDR2 FQGNSA.

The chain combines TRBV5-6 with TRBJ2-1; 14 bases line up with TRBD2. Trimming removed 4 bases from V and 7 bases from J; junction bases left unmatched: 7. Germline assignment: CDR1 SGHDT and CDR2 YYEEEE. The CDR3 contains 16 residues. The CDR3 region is CASSPRLAGGRNEQFF. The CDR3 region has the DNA TGTGCCAGCAGCCCGCGACTAGCGGGGGGGCGGAATGAGCAGTTCTTC.